The rows below give T cell receptor beta chains drawn from one sample of a study of beta chain features in type 1 diabetes. TCRdb's copy holds only in-frame clones and misses some; the assay was immunoSEQ multiplex PCR. The sample lists over 200,000 clones; roughly 11% were seen once. Input material: naive CD4+ T cells from blood. The source of these receptors is a man under 40 with type 1 diabetes. The CDR3 runs from the conserved cysteine through the conserved F or W. A D gene is named only where the DNA matches it firmly. Clone size is not always given. Where it is, it says once, few, many or a class for expanded clones.

J gene,clone size,D gene,V gene,CDR3 DNA,CDR3 protein
TRBJ2-1,few,TRBD1,TRBV5-4,TGTGCCAGCAGCCAAGACAGGGCTCCGTACAATGAGCAGTTCTTC,CASSQDRAPYNEQFF
TRBJ2-1,few,TRBD1,TRBV5-4,TGTGCCAGCAGCCCGGGACAGAACGGCGAGCAGTTCTTC,CASSPGQNGEQFF
TRBJ2-5,few,NA,TRBV25-1,TGTGCCAGCAGTTACGGACAGCCTACGGCCCCGGAGACCCAGTACTTC,CASSYGQPTAPETQYF
TRBJ2-1,few,TRBD2,TRBV6-1,TGTGCCAGCAGTGAAACCGGGGGGGTAGGTAATGAGCAGTTCTTC,CASSETGGVGNEQFF
TRBJ2-2,few,NA,TRBV9,TGTGCCAGCAGCGTAGCAGGGGTGCACACCGGGGAGCTGTTTTTT,CASSVAGVHTGELFF
TRBJ1-2,NA,NA,TRBV7-9,TGTGCCAGCAGGAACCACAGGGAAACGGGCACCTTC,CASRNHRETGTF
TRBJ2-3,few,NA,TRBV4-1,TGCGCCAGCAGCCGGCTAGTCCCTAGCACAGATACGCAGTATTTT,CASSRLVPSTDTQYF
TRBJ1-3,NA,NA,TRBV28,TGTGCCAGCAGCTCAGGACACCTCTCTGGAAACACCATATATTTT,CASSSGHLSGNTIYF
TRBJ1-2,NA,NA,TRBV9,TGTGCCAGCAGCGTAAACCTAGCCCCCTATGGCTACACCTTC,CASSVNLAPYGYTF
TRBJ1-2,NA,TRBD1,TRBV7-9,TGTGCCAGCAGCCGGGACAGAAACTATGGCTACACCTTC,CASSRDRNYGYTF
TRBJ1-1,few,TRBD1,TRBV2,TGTGCCAGCAGGGACGACAGGGTTGAAGCTTTCTTT,CASRDDRVEAFF
TRBJ1-2,NA,TRBD1,TRBV6-1,TGTGCCAGCAGTGAAGGGGCAGGGGGTAATGGCTACACCTTC,CASSEGAGGNGYTF
TRBJ2-5,few,NA,TRBV7-9,TGTGCCAGCAGCTTTATGTGGAGGCGGTCACAAGAGACCCAGTACTTC,CASSFMWRRSQETQYF
TRBJ2-3,NA,NA,TRBV5-6,TGTGCCAGCAGCGGGAGTAGCACAGATACGCAGTATTTT,CASSGSSTDTQYF
TRBJ1-6,few,NA,TRBV5-6,TGTGCCAGCAGCCGGGACACGAATTCACCCCTCCACTTT,CASSRDTNSPLHF
TRBJ2-3,NA,TRBD2,TRBV4-3,TGCGCCAGCAGTGGACTAGTCTCAGATACGCAGTATTTT,CASSGLVSDTQYF
TRBJ1-4,few,NA,TRBV5-1,TGCGCCAGCAGCTTGAATGACAGACGGGCAACTAATGAAAAACTGTTTTTT,CASSLNDRRATNEKLFF
TRBJ2-6,NA,NA,TRBV6-4,TGTGCCAGCAGTGACCCCAGCGTCCTGACTTTC,CASSDPSVLTF
TRBJ1-5,NA,NA,TRBV18,TGTGCCAGCTCACTACAGGGTCCACAGCCCCAGCATTTT,CASSLQGPQPQHF
TRBJ2-3,NA,NA,TRBV9,TGTGCCAGCAGCGTAACATCCGGGGCAGATACGCAGTATTTT,CASSVTSGADTQYF
TRBJ2-5,few,TRBD2,TRBV9,TGTGCCAGCAGCCCTGGACTAGCGGGGGGGGAGACCCAGTACTTC,CASSPGLAGGETQYF
TRBJ2-7,NA,NA,TRBV9,TGTGCCAGCAGCGTAGAACAGGGAAACTACGAGCAGTACTTC,CASSVEQGNYEQYF
TRBJ1-6,few,NA,TRBV7-2,TGTGCCAGCAGCTTACTCAGGGATCGATCACCCCTCCACTTT,CASSLLRDRSPLHF
TRBJ1-1,NA,TRBD1,TRBV11-2,TGTGCCAGCAGCTTAAGGGCAGGGGGCGGCACTGAAGCTTTCTTT,CASSLRAGGGTEAFF
TRBJ1-3,NA,NA,TRBV7-2,TGTGCCAGCAGCCGGAACAACAGGGGAAACACCATATATTTT,CASSRNNRGNTIYF
TRBJ2-6,NA,NA,TRBV30,TGTGCCTGGAGTGTAGGAGGTGGGGCCAACGTCCTGACTTTC,CAWSVGGGANVLTF
TRBJ2-7,few,NA,TRBV5-6,TGTGCCAGCAGGTCCCGGGAGTCAACCTACGAGCAGTACTTC,CASRSRESTYEQYF
TRBJ2-1,few,TRBD2,TRBV5-4,TGTGCCAGCAGCTGGGGACTAGCGGGGGGGCCCTACAATGAGCAGTTCTTC,CASSWGLAGGPYNEQFF
TRBJ2-5,NA,NA,TRBV11-3,TGTGCCAGCAGCAAGACTAGAACAGAGACCCAGTACTTC,CASSKTRTETQYF
TRBJ2-3,few,NA,TRBV2,TGTGCCAGCAGGGAGGGACAGCGCACAGATACGCAGTATTTT,CASREGQRTDTQYF
TRBJ1-2,NA,NA,TRBV7-2,TGTGCCAGCAGCTTAGATCATCAGTTACAAGTTTTC,CASSLDHQLQVF